This T cell receptor beta chain was sequenced in a study of long-term antiretroviral therapy in people with HIV. Survey-level immunoSEQ v3.0 assays were run. Generated by immunoSEQ multiplex PCR, the TCRdb table keeps only in-frame clones and is missing some. The data hold approximately 25,000 clones, with around 76% observed a single time. This clone was counted once. Germline V gene data show CDR1 as MNHNY and CDR2 as SVGAGI (reference sequence). This CDR3 is 14 amino acids long. Trimming took 2 bases from V and 0 from J, leaving 8 bases between them. The starting material was unsorted PBMCs, obtained 0.5 years after starting antiretroviral therapy. The V call is TRBV6-6, the J call TRBJ2-7; no reliable D call. The clonotype was recovered from a middle-aged woman with HIV. CDR3 sequence (DNA): TGTGCCAGCAGTTACCAGCACGGCTCCTACGAGCAGTACTTC. Translating gives CASSYQHGSYEQYF.